This TCR beta chain was sequenced for a study of cytomegalovirus exposure and HLA in healthy donors. Study-wide findings and caveats: Later, an analysis showed that TCR beta chains associated with HLA were more clonally expanded than others that were equally common. V- and J-gene trimming in TCR beta was tied to a missense DCLRE1C variant by an analysis performed later. Cytomegalovirus status was reportedly diagnosed by the classifier with high sensitivity and specificity.

This clone was found a few times. Its antigen remains unknown. At one boundary the junction diverges from the germline segment, which might be a read error. The sample carries other DNA sequences with the same CDR3. In nominal health when sampled, donors likely had unrecorded immune exposures nonetheless. CDR3 length: 17 amino acids. Germline V gives CDR1 SNHLY, CDR2 FYNNEI. The PCR ran on 60 Vbeta and 13 Jbeta primers. Method: immunoSEQ multiplex PCR; TCRdb's copy keeps in-frame clones and lacks some. This repertoire shows 150,000 to 200,000 clones, about 79% found once; its top ten account for about 2.3%.

V usage is TRBV2 and J usage is TRBJ1-6, with 10 bases identical to TRBD1. Sample: PBMCs. The receptor was isolated from a woman aged 50 to 65 in good health and CMV-seronegative. This CDR3 reads CASSEWGTGDYNSPLHF. The CDR3 nucleotides read TGTGCCAGCAGTGAATGGGGGACAGGGGACTATAATTCCCCCCTCCACTTT.